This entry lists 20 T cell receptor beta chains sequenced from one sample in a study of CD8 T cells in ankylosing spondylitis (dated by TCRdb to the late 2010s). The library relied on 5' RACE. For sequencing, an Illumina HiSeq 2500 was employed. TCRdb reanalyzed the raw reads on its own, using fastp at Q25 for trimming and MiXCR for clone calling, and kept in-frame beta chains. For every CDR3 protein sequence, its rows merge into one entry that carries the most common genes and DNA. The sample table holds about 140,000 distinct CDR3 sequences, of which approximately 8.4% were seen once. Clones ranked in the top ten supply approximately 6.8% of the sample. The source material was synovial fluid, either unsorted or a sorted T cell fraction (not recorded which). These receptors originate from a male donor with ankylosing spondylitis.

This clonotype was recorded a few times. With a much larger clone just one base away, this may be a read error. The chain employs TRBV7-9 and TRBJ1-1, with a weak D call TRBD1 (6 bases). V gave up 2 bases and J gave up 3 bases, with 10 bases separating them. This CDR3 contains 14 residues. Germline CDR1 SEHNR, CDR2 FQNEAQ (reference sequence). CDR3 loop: CASSLQGRDTEAFF. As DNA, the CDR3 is TGTGCCAGCAGCTTACAGGGGAGGGACACTGAAGCTTTCTTT.

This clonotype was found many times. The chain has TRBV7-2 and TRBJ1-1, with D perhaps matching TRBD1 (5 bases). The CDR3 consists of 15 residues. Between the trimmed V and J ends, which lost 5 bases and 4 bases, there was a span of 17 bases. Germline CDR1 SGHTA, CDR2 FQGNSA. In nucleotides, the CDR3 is TGTGCCAGCAGCCGGTTTTCCGGGGGGAGCACTGAAGCTTTCTTT. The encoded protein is CASSRFSGGSTEAFF.

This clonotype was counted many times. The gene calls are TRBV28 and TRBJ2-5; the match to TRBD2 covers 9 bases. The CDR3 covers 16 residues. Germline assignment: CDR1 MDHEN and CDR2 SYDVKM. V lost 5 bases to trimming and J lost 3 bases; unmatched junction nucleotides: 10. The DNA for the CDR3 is TGTGCCAGCAGTCCATCCGGACTAGCGTATAAAGAGACCCAGTACTTC. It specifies CASSPSGLAYKETQYF.

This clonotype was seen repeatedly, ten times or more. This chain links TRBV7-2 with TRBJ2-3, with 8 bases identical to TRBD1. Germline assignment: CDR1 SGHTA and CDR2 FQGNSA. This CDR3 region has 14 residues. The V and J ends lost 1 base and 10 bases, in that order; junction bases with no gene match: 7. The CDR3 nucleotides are TGTGCCAGCAGCTTAGAACGACAGGGGATTGCGCAGTATTTT. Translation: CASSLERQGIAQYF. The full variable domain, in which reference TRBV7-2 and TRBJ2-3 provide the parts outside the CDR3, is GAGVSQSPSNKVTEKGKDVELRCDPISGHTALYWYRQSLGQGLEFLIYFQGNSAPDKSGLPSDRFSAERTGGSVSTLTIQRTQQEDSAVYLCASSLERQGIAQYFGPGTRLTVL.

CDR3 protein: CASSQGPGLAGGPDTQYF. Here the CDR3 DNA reads TGCGCCAGCAGCCAAGGTCCGGGACTAGCGGGAGGGCCAGATACGCAGTATTTT. The chain couples TRBV4-3 to TRBJ2-3, with TRBD2 matching 16 bases. Germline loops: CDR1 LGHNA, CDR2 YSLEER. The J segment lost 4 bases and the V segment lost 1 base, leaving 5 bases of the junction unmatched. The CDR3 is made up of 18 amino acids.

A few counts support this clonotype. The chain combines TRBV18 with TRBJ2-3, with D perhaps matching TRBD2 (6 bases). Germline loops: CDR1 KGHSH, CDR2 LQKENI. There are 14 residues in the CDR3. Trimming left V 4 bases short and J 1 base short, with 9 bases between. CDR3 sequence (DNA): TGTGCCAGCTCACTGGCGGGACGCACAGATACGCAGTATTTT. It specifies CASSLAGRTDTQYF.

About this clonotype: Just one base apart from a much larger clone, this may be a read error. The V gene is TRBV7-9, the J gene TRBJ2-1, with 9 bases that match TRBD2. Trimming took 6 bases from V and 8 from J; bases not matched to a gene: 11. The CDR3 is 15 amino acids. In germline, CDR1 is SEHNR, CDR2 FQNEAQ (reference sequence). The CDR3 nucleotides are TGTGCCAGCAGACCTGGGACTAGCAGGAGCTATGAGCAGTTCTTC. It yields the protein CASRPGTSRSYEQFF.

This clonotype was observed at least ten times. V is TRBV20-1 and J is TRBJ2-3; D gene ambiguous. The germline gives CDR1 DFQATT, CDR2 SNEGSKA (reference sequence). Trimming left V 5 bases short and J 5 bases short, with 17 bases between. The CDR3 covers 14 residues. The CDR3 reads CSAPKELVRDTQYF. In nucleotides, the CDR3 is TGCAGTGCTCCCAAGGAGTTAGTCAGAGATACGCAGTATTTT.

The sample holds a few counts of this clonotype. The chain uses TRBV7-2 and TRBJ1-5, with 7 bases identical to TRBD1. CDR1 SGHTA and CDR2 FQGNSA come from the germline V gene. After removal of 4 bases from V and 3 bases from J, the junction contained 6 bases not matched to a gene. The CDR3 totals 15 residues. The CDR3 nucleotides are TGTGCCAGCAGCTCAGGGGGGACAAACAATCAGCCCCAGCATTTT. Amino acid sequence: CASSSGGTNNQPQHF.

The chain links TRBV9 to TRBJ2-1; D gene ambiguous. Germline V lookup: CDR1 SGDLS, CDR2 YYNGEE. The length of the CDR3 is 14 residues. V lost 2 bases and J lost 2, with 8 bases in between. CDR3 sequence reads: CASSVGSTYNEQFF. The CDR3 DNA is TGTGCCAGCAGCGTGGGCTCCACCTACAATGAGCAGTTCTTC. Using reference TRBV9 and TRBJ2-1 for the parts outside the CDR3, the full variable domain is DSGVTQTPKHLITATGQRVTLRCSPRSGDLSVYWYQQSLDQGLQFLIQYYNGEERAKGNILERFSAQQFPDLHSELNLSSLELGDSALYFCASSVGSTYNEQFFGPGTRLTVL.

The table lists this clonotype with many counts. The CDR3 reads CSARDLVSGPTDTQYF. For the CDR3, the DNA is TGCAGTGCTAGAGATTTAGTAAGCGGACCCACAGATACGCAGTATTTT. The V call is TRBV20-1, the J call TRBJ2-3, with a tentative D call TRBD2 (5 bases). Trimming stripped 0 bases from V and 2 bases from J, with 15 bases between. This CDR3 contains 16 residues. The germline V gene encodes CDR1 DFQATT and CDR2 SNEGSKA (reference sequence).

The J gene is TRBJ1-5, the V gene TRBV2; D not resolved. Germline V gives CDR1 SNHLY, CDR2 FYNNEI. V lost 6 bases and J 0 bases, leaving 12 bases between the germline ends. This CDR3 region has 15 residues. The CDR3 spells CASREQSYSNQPQHF. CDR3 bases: TGTGCCAGCAGGGAACAGAGTTATAGCAATCAGCCCCAGCATTTT.

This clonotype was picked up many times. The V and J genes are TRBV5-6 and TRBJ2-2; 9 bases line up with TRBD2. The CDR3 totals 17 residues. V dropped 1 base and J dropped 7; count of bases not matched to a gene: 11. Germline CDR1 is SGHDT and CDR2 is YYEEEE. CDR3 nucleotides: TGTGCCAGCAGCTTGACTTTGGCGGGAGGGTTCCACGGGGAGCTGTTTTTT. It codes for CASSLTLAGGFHGELFF.

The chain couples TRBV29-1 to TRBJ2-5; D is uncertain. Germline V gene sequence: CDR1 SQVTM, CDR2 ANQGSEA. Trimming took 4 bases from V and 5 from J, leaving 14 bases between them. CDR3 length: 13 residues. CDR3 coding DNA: TGCAGCGTTGGGGTGAACCTCAGGGAGACCCAGTACTTC. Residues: CSVGVNLRETQYF.

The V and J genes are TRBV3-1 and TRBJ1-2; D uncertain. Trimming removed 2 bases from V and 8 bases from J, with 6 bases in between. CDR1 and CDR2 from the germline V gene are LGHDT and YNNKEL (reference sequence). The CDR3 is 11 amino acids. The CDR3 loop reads CASSQTAGYTF. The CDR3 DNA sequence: TGTGCCAGCAGCCAAACGGCGGGCTACACCTTC. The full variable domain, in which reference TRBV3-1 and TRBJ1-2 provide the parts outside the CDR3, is DTAVSQTPKYLVTQMGNDKSIKCEQNLGHDTMYWYKQDSKKFLKIMFSYNNKELIINETVPNRFSPKSPDKAHLNLHINSLELGDSAVYFCASSQTAGYTFGSGTRLTVV.

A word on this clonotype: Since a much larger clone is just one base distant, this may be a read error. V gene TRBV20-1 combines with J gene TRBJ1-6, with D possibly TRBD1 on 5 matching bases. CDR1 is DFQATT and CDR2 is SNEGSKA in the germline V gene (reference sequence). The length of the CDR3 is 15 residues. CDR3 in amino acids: CRAPGGPRENSPLHF. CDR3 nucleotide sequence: TGCAGAGCCCCGGGGGGACCTCGGGAGAATTCACCCCTCCACTTT.

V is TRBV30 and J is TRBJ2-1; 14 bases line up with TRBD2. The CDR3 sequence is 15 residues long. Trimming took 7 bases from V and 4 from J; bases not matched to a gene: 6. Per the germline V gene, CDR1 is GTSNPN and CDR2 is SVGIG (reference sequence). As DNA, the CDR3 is TGTGCCTCCTTCAGGACTAGCGGGGGGTACAATGAGCAGTTCTTC. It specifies CASFRTSGGYNEQFF. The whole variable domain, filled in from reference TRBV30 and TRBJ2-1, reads SQTIHQWPATLVQPVGSPLSLECTVEGTSNPNLYWYRQAAGRGLQLLFYSVGIGQISSEVPQNLSASRPQDRQFILSSKKLLLSDSGFYLCASFRTSGGYNEQFFGPGTRLTVL.

CDR3 sequence reads: CASSYPITLQYQETQYF. CDR3 nucleotides: TGTGCCAGCAGTTACCCGATCACACTTCAGTACCAAGAGACCCAGTACTTC. This chain uses TRBV6-2 or TRBV6-3 with TRBJ2-5; D gene ambiguous. V dropped 2 bases and J dropped 0 bases, with 16 bases sitting between them. The CDR3 is made up of 17 amino acids. In germline, CDR1 is MNHEY, CDR2 SVGEGT.

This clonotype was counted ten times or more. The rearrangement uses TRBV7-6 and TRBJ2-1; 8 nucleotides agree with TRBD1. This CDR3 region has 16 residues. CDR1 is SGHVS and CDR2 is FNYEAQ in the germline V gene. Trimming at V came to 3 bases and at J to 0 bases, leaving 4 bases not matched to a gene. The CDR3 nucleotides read TGTGCCAGCAGCTTGGGACAGGTCAGCTCCTACAATGAGCAGTTCTTC. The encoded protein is CASSLGQVSSYNEQFF. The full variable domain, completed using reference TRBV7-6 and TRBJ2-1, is GAGVSQSPRYKVTKRGQDVALRCDPISGHVSLYWYRQALGQGPEFLTYFNYEAQQDKSGLPNDRFSAERPEGSISTLTIQRTEQRDSAMYRCASSLGQVSSYNEQFFGPGTRLTVL.

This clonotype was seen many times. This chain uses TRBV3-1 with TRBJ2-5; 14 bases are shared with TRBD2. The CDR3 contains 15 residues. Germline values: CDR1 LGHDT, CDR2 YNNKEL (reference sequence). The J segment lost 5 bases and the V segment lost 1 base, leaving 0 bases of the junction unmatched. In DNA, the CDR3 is TGTGCCAGCAGCCAAGGACTAGCGGGAGGGGAGACCCAGTACTTC. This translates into CASSQGLAGGETQYF.